This is a list of T cell receptor beta chains from one sample in a study of cytomegalovirus exposure and HLA in healthy donors. Profiling relied on immunoSEQ multiplex PCR, and the TCRdb table lists in-frame clones only, not all of them. The listing contains tens of thousands of clones. Sequencing was done on a sample of PBMCs. Receptors originate from a woman in her 30s in good health and CMV-seronegative. Each CDR3 is given with its conserved first and last residue. The order of the fields is V gene, J gene, D gene, CDR3 length, CDR3 protein, CDR3 DNA. D genes are given only for firm matches.

TRBV9	TRBJ2-1	TRBD2	16	CASSVALRGGRNEQFF	TGTGCCAGCAGCGTAGCTTTGCGGGGGGGGCGGAATGAGCAGTTCTTC
TRBV4-1	TRBJ2-7	TRBD2	15	CASSLAGGSSYEQYF	TGCGCCAGCAGCTTAGCGGGAGGGAGCTCCTACGAGCAGTACTTC
TRBV13	TRBJ2-7	-	15	CASSRGQTLFVEQYF	TGTGCCAGCAGCCGCGGACAGACCCTTTTCGTAGAGCAGTACTTC
TRBV28	TRBJ2-3	TRBD2	14	CASRAGGRTDTQYF	TGTGCCAGTAGAGCGGGGGGCCGCACAGATACGCAGTATTTT
TRBV19	TRBJ2-7	TRBD2	15	CASSSGRVPSYEQYF	TGTGCCAGTAGTAGCGGGAGGGTACCCTCCTACGAGCAGTACTTC
TRBV4-2	TRBJ2-1	TRBD2	16	CASSPLTGLSDNEQFF	TGTGCCAGCAGCCCTCTGACGGGACTATCCGACAATGAGCAGTTCTTC
TRBV27	TRBJ1-5	-	15	CASSLGSGVFQPQHF	TGTGCCAGCAGTCTTGGGTCAGGGGTTTTCCAGCCCCAGCATTTT
TRBV5-6	TRBJ2-5	-	12	CASSFGEGGPHF	TGTGCCAGCAGCTTTGGGGAGGGGGGACCCCACTTC
TRBV28	TRBJ2-1	-	12	CASSPIANEQFF	TGTGCCAGCAGCCCAATAGCCAATGAGCAGTTCTTC
TRBV25-1	TRBJ1-1	TRBD1	15	CASTPLDRAPTEAFF	TGTGCCAGCACCCCACTGGACAGGGCCCCCACTGAAGCTTTCTTT
TRBV6-1	TRBJ2-7	-	12	CASGGSAYEQYF	TGTGCCAGCGGCGGCAGCGCCTACGAGCAGTACTTC
TRBV4-2	TRBJ2-3	-	13	CASSQEGGGTQYF	TGTGCCAGCAGCCAAGAGGGTGGAGGTACGCAGTATTTT
TRBV6-6	TRBJ1-4	-	14	CASSYDRGSEKLFF	TGTGCCAGCAGTTACGATAGGGGTAGTGAAAAACTGTTTTTT
TRBV11-2	TRBJ2-7	TRBD1	18	CASSQGRGGQGISYEQYF	TGTGCCAGCAGCCAGGGCCGCGGCGGACAGGGGATTTCCTACGAGCAGTACTTC
TRBV9	TRBJ2-1	-	15	CASSVAQGFLDEQFF	TGTGCCAGCAGCGTAGCTCAGGGTTTTCTAGATGAGCAGTTCTTC
TRBV11-1	TRBJ2-7	TRBD2	16	CASSWGPSGSAYEQYF	TGTGCCAGCAGCTGGGGCCCCAGCGGGAGCGCCTACGAGCAGTACTTC
TRBV30	TRBJ1-2	-	12	CAWMAANYGYTF	TGTGCCTGGATGGCAGCTAACTATGGCTACACCTTC
TRBV15	TRBJ2-1	TRBD2	16	CATSRDRAGGENEQFF	TGTGCCACCAGCAGAGATCGCGCGGGAGGGGAGAATGAGCAGTTCTTC
TRBV19	TRBJ2-1	-	13	CASMGGGFNEQFF	TGTGCCAGTATGGGGGGGGGCTTCAATGAGCAGTTCTTC
TRBV6-6	TRBJ2-7	-	13	CASRDAGTYEQYF	TGTGCCAGCCGGGACGCGGGAACCTACGAGCAGTACTTC
TRBV10-3	TRBJ2-7	-	16	CAISDLGVGAGYEQYF	TGTGCCATCAGTGACCTTGGTGTGGGAGCCGGATACGAGCAGTACTTC
TRBV6-5	TRBJ1-4	TRBD1	14	CASSRTGYNEKLFF	TGTGCCAGCAGTAGGACAGGGTATAATGAAAAACTGTTTTTT
TRBV2	TRBJ1-5	TRBD1	15	CASRLDRAGNQPQHF	TGTGCCAGCAGACTCGACAGGGCGGGCAATCAGCCCCAGCATTTT